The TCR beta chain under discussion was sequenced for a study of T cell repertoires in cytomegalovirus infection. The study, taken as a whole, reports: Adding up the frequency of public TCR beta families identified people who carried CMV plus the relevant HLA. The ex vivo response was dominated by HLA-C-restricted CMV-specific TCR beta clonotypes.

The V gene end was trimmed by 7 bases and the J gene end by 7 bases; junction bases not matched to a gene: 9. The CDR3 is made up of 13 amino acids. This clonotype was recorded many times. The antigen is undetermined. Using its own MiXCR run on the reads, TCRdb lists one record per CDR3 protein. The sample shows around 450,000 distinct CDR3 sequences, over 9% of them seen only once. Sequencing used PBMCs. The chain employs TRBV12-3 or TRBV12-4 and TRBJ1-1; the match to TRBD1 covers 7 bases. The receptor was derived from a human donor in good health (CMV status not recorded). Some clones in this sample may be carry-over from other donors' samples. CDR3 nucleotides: TGTGCCAGCAAACTTAACAGGGGAAGTGAAGCTTTCTTT. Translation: CASKLNRGSEAFF.